This is a list of T cell receptor beta chains from one sample in a study of a mutant IDH1 vaccine in newly diagnosed glioma. Assay used: immunoSEQ multiplex PCR; TCRdb lists only in-frame clones, some missing. Here the sample spans about 30,000 clones, approximately 80% being singletons. Sequenced material: PBMCs, taken from a glioma patient treated with radiotherapy, temozolomide or both. The receptors originated from a man aged 25-45 years with glioma. Each CDR3 is given with its conserved first and last residue. A D gene is named only where the DNA matches it firmly.

D gene	V gene	J gene	CDR3 DNA	CDR3 protein
TRBD1	TRBV5-1	TRBJ1-2	TGCGCCAGCAGTCCAGGGGGGAGAGCCGGCTACACCTTC	CASSPGGRAGYTF
NA	TRBV15	TRBJ1-1	TGTGCCACCAGCAGAGACCGTGATCCTGAAGCTTTCTTT	CATSRDRDPEAFF
TRBD1	TRBV7-2	TRBJ2-6	TGTGCCAGCAGCTTAGGACAGGGCTCCAAGGGGGCCAACGTCCTGACTTTC	CASSLGQGSKGANVLTF
NA	TRBV4-3	TRBJ2-2	TGCGCCAGCAGCCGAATCACAGGGATCGGGGAGCTGTTTTTT	CASSRITGIGELFF
NA	TRBV9	TRBJ1-2	TGTGCCAGCAGCGGGACAGAAAACTATGGCTACACCTTC	CASSGTENYGYTF
NA	TRBV30	TRBJ2-5	TGTGCCTGGAGTGTAGGGGGGATAGAGACCCAGTACTTC	CAWSVGGIETQYF
NA	TRBV6-1	TRBJ2-2	TGTGCCAGCGAAGGGGTCACCGGGGAGCTGTTTTTT	CASEGVTGELFF
TRBD1	TRBV5-4	TRBJ2-7	TGTGCCAGCAGCTTGGGGGGACAGGGTTCCTACGAGCAGTACTTC	CASSLGGQGSYEQYF
TRBD1	TRBV9	TRBJ2-3	TGTGCCAGCAGCTTTTGGGACAGGCCCCTGGATACGCAGTATTTT	CASSFWDRPLDTQYF
NA	TRBV30	TRBJ1-1	TGTGCCTGGAGTGTATATACGGGGAACACTGAAGCTTTCTTT	CAWSVYTGNTEAFF
TRBD1	TRBV6-5	TRBJ2-7	TGTGCCAGCAGTTACTCGGGACAGGCAGTCTACGAGCAGTACTTC	CASSYSGQAVYEQYF